This T cell receptor (beta chain) was found in a study of T cell responses to AZD1222 COVID-19 vaccine. Germline V gene sequence: CDR1 SGHRS, CDR2 YFSETQ. The CDR3 has 14 residues. V lost 0 bases, J lost 3 bases, and 10 bases lay in between. Repertoires were generated with immunoSEQ multiplex PCR, while TCRdb's copy carries only in-frame clones and drops some. Among some 130,000 clones listed, approximately 90% were seen once. Source: peripheral blood, taken on day 0 of AZD1222 vaccination. The rearrangement links TRBV5-1 to TRBJ2-7, with TRBD2 as a possible D gene (5 bases). The sequence came from an adult in good health. The CDR3, as DNA: TGCGCCAGCAGCTTGGGGGAGCTAAACTACGAGCAGTACTTC. Residues: CASSLGELNYEQYF.